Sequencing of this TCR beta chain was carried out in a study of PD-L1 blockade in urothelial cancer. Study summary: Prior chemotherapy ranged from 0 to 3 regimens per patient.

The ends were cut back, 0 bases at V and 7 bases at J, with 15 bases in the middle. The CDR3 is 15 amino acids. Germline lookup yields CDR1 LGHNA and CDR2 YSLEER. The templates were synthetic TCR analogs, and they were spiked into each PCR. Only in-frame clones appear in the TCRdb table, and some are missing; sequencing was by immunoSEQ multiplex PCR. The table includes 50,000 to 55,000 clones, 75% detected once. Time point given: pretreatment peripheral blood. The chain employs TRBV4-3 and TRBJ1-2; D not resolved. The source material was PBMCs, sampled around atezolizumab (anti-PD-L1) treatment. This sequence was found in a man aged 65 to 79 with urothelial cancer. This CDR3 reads CASSQDKAGGSGYTF. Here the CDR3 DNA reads TGCGCCAGCAGCCAAGATAAGGCAGGTGGATCTGGCTACACCTTC.